One sample yielded the 25 T cell receptor beta chains listed below, sequenced in a study of response to subunit inactivated influenza vaccine. TCRdb re-called the RT-PCR reads through MiXCR, storing one row per CDR3 protein. The data contain around 500,000 distinct CDR3 sequences, approximately 9.9% of them singletons. Sequencing was performed on PBMCs from blood, taken 45 days after vaccination. These receptor sequences come from a man between 45 and 60 years old who received an inactivated influenza vaccine.

This clonotype was seen more than once but under ten times. The V gene is TRBV20-1, the J gene TRBJ1-1; tentatively, D is TRBD1 (6 bases). Germline CDR1 and CDR2: DFQATT and SNEGSKA (reference sequence). Between the trimmed V and J ends, which lost 3 bases and 4 bases, there was a span of 9 bases. This CDR3 is built from 12 residues. CDR3 bases: TGCAGTGCTAGTGGCAGGGGCACTGAAGCTTTCTTT. Amino acids: CSASGRGTEAFF.

This clonotype showed up just a few times. This chain links TRBV20-1 with TRBJ2-1; D is unresolved. The CDR3 contains 15 residues. V shed 3 bases and J shed 4 bases, with 16 bases lying between them. Germline loops: CDR1 DFQATT, CDR2 SNEGSKA (reference sequence). The CDR3 protein is CSASRRNLGYNEQFF. The CDR3 DNA reads as TGCAGTGCTAGTAGACGGAACCTCGGTTACAATGAGCAGTTCTTC.

Only a few counts were recorded for this clonotype. The rearrangement uses TRBV5-1 and TRBJ2-2; perhaps TRBD1 as D (6 bases). Germline values: CDR1 SGHRS, CDR2 YFSETQ. V dropped 2 bases and J dropped 4 bases, with 9 bases sitting between them. The CDR3 consists of 14 residues. Written as DNA, the CDR3 is TGCGCCAGCAGCTTTCAGGGGAGCACCGGGGAGCTGTTTTTT. Translation: CASSFQGSTGELFF.

This clonotype was observed a handful of times. The CDR3 DNA is TGTGCCAGCAGCCAAGATCAACTCCCCGGAAACACCATATATTTT. Its protein is CASSQDQLPGNTIYF. V gene TRBV3-1 combines with J gene TRBJ1-3; D is unclear. The CDR3 extends over 15 amino acids. CDR1 is LGHDT and CDR2 is YNNKEL in the germline V gene (reference sequence). The V end lost 0 bases, the J end lost 4 bases, and 10 bases lay between the germline ends.

This clonotype appeared a few times. This sequence joins TRBV5-6 and TRBJ2-7; 13 positions match TRBD2. This CDR3 comprises 15 residues. Per germline, CDR1 SGHDT and CDR2 YYEEEE. V gave up 4 bases and J gave up 11 bases; unmatched junction bases: 12. For the CDR3, the DNA is TGTGCCAGCAGCGACTTGGGACTAGCGGGGCGAGGGGAGTACTTC. Amino acid sequence: CASSDLGLAGRGEYF. Variable domain in full (rest from reference TRBV5-6 and TRBJ2-7): DAGVTQSPTHLIKTRGQQVTLRCSPKSGHDTVSWYQQALGQGPQFIFQYYEEEERQRGNFPDRFSGHQFPNYSSELNVNALLLGDSALYLCASSDLGLAGRGEYFGPGTRLTVT.

This clonotype was counted between two and nine times. This chain connects TRBV7-8 to TRBJ2-7; 7 bases are shared with TRBD1. V dropped 4 bases and J dropped 1; count of bases not matched to a gene: 10. The CDR3 totals 16 residues. Per the germline V gene, CDR1 is SGHVS and CDR2 is FQNEAQ. In DNA form, the CDR3 reads TGTGCCAGCAGCTCCGTCCGCAGGGGGAAGTCCTACGAGCAGTACTTC. Translation: CASSSVRRGKSYEQYF.

The chain couples TRBV27 to TRBJ2-1; TRBD2 agrees at 11 bases. Germline CDR1 MNHEY, CDR2 SMNVEV (reference sequence). V lost 5 bases, J lost 6 bases, and 9 bases stayed unmatched. CDR3 length: 16 residues. CDR3 residues: CASSQTLAGGVNEQFF. The CDR3 bases are TGTGCCAGCAGTCAGACGCTAGCGGGAGGAGTCAATGAGCAGTTCTTC.

The J gene is TRBJ2-7, the V gene TRBV7-6; D is unclear. Germline V gene lookup returns CDR1 SGHVS and CDR2 FNYEAQ. V was clipped by 5 bases and J by 3 bases, with 11 bases between them. This CDR3 contains 13 residues. The CDR3 sequence is CASSQYPFYEQYF. CDR3 sequence (DNA): TGTGCCAGCAGCCAGTACCCCTTCTACGAGCAGTACTTC.

This clonotype came up many times. The chain employs TRBV5-1 and TRBJ1-6; possibly TRBD1 for D (5 bases). V lost 1 base to trimming and J lost 10 bases, with 12 bases between them. The CDR3 runs 14 residues. Germline lookup yields CDR1 SGHRS and CDR2 YFSETQ. DNA of the CDR3: TGCGCCAGCAGCTTGCGCAGGGAAGGCTCACCCCTCCACTTT. It yields the protein CASSLRREGSPLHF.

The J gene is TRBJ1-1, the V gene TRBV12-3 or TRBV12-4, with D possibly matching TRBD1 (5 bases). V lost 1 base and J 4 bases, leaving 13 bases between the germline ends. The CDR3 consists of 15 residues. The DNA of the CDR3 is TGTGCCAGCAGTTTAGATGGGATGGGGACCACTGAAGCTTTCTTT. Protein: CASSLDGMGTTEAFF.

With regard to this clonotype: The junction differs from germline at one of its ends, possibly a read error. J is TRBJ2-7 and V is TRBV7-9; no definite D call. The V gene's germline CDR1 is SEHNR and CDR2 FQNEAQ (reference sequence). This CDR3 region has 12 residues. The CDR3 nucleotides are TGTGACAGCAGCTTGGCGATCTACGAGCAGTACTTC. Amino acid sequence: CDSSLAIYEQYF.

This clonotype was observed at least ten times. This chain uses TRBV10-3 with TRBJ1-4; no firm D call. V lost 10 bases, J lost 6 bases, and 15 bases lay in between. Germline values: CDR1 ENHRY, CDR2 SYGVKD. The CDR3 is made up of 13 amino acids. CDR3 nucleotides: TGTGCCACCGCGGAGTCCGGGGATGAAAAACTGTTTTTT. Translated: CATAESGDEKLFF.

The DNA for the CDR3 is TGTGCCAGCAGCGAGAGCGGGAGGGACGACGAGCAGTACTTC. This encodes CASSESGRDDEQYF. The chain carries TRBV9 and TRBJ2-7; 10 bases are shared with TRBD2. The CDR3 is made up of 14 amino acids. The trim removed 3 bases at V and 5 bases at J, leaving 5 bases unmatched. Germline CDR1 reads SGDLS; CDR2 reads YYNGEE.

The gene calls are TRBV20-1 and TRBJ2-1; maybe TRBD2 (6 bases). The CDR3 covers 14 residues. Germline V CDR1 and CDR2: DFQATT, SNEGSKA (reference sequence). Trimming took 5 bases from V and 7 from J, leaving 18 bases between them. CDR3: CSAPPVGGVNEQFF. The CDR3 nucleotides are TGCAGTGCTCCCCCAGTGGGGGGAGTAAATGAGCAGTTCTTC.

The sample holds a few counts of this clonotype. The chain links TRBV20-1 to TRBJ2-1; 10 bases fit TRBD2. Germline V gene lookup returns CDR1 DFQATT and CDR2 SNEGSKA (reference sequence). Trimming at V came to 6 bases and at J to 8 bases, leaving 10 bases not matched to a gene. The CDR3 consists of 14 residues. DNA of the CDR3: TGCAGTGCCCTGGGGGCTAGCGGGAGCTATGAGCAGTTCTTC. This translates into CSALGASGSYEQFF.

This clonotype was seen repeatedly, ten times or more. This sequence joins TRBV24-1 and TRBJ2-1, with a weak D call TRBD2 (6 bases). Germline V gene sequence: CDR1 KGHDR, CDR2 SFDVKD. The CDR3 loop spans 15 amino acids. V was trimmed by 4 bases and J by 0 bases, leaving 9 bases between them. The CDR3 DNA is TGTGCCACCAGTGAACCCGGGGGCTCCTACAATGAGCAGTTCTTC. Translated: CATSEPGGSYNEQFF.

V usage is TRBV10-3 and J usage is TRBJ2-1, with 16 positions matching TRBD2. CDR3 length equals 21 residues. Losses at the gene ends were 0 bases for V and 1 base for J; bases not matched to a gene: 9. Germline CDR1 reads ENHRY; CDR2 reads SYGVKD. CDR3 amino acids: CAISESKGLAGGPLSYNEQFF. The CDR3 DNA follows: TGTGCCATCAGTGAGTCGAAGGGACTAGCGGGAGGGCCCCTGTCCTACAATGAGCAGTTCTTC.

There are a few counts of this clonotype. The rearrangement links TRBV12-3 or TRBV12-4 to TRBJ2-5; 7 nucleotides line up with TRBD1. Unmatched junction bases numbered 6, after V lost 3 bases and J lost 5 bases. This CDR3 has 14 amino acids. The CDR3 DNA sequence: TGTGCCAGCAGTTTCACGACAGGGAGCGAGACCCAGTACTTC. The encoded protein is CASSFTTGSETQYF.

The table lists this clonotype with a few counts. This chain links TRBV7-8 with TRBJ2-7, with D unresolved. The CDR3 covers 13 residues. V lost 6 bases, J lost 2 bases, and 11 bases lay in between. Per the germline V gene, CDR1 is SGHVS and CDR2 is FQNEAQ. CDR3 region: CASSPWGTYEQYF. DNA of the CDR3: TGTGCCAGCAGTCCTTGGGGAACCTACGAGCAGTACTTC.

This clonotype was detected a few times. The CDR3 loop reads CSARPGFGELFF. The CDR3 region has the DNA TGCAGTGCGCGGCCAGGGTTCGGGGAGCTGTTTTTT. The genes are TRBV20-1 and TRBJ2-2; tentatively, D is TRBD1 (5 bases). The CDR3 is made up of 12 amino acids. V was pared by 6 bases and J by 7 bases, with 12 bases between. The germline CDR1 and CDR2 sequences are DFQATT and SNEGSKA (reference sequence).

V usage is TRBV4-3 and J usage is TRBJ1-4; TRBD1 is a possible D gene (5 bases). The CDR3 is 15 amino acids. Germline CDR1 and CDR2: LGHNA and YSLEER. The germline V and J ends were trimmed by 0 bases and 7 bases, with 12 bases remaining between them. CDR3 bases: TGCGCCAGCAGCCAAGATTTGAGGGGCTTTGAAAAACTGTTTTTT. Residues: CASSQDLRGFEKLFF.

This clonotype was seen more than once but under ten times. The J gene is TRBJ2-4, the V gene TRBV2, with a weak D call TRBD1 (5 bases). The CDR3 is 16 amino acids. Germline-derived CDR1 and CDR2 are SNHLY and FYNNEI. Trimming pared 4 bases from V and 0 bases from J, leaving 13 bases between. Here the CDR3 reads CASSVTRALAKNIQYF. The CDR3 bases are TGTGCCAGCAGTGTAACCAGGGCCCTAGCCAAAAACATTCAGTACTTC.

The chain couples TRBV24-1 to TRBJ1-5; D perhaps matches TRBD1 (5 bases). V shed 3 bases and J shed 3 bases, with 17 bases lying between them. The germline CDR1 and CDR2 sequences are KGHDR and SFDVKD. The CDR3 is 17 amino acids. In DNA, the CDR3 is TGTGCCACCAGTGATGCTGCGCCGGGACGGAACAATCAGCCCCAGCATTTT. Translating it yields CATSDAAPGRNNQPQHF.

The V call is TRBV12-3 or TRBV12-4, the J call TRBJ2-1, with TRBD1 identical over 8 bases. The J segment lost 9 bases and the V segment lost 5 bases, leaving 6 bases of the junction unmatched. The CDR3 is 13 amino acids. CDR3 loop: CASSPGTGSEQFF. The CDR3 region has the DNA TGTGCCAGCAGTCCGGGGACAGGCTCTGAGCAGTTCTTC.

The chain carries TRBV6-5 and TRBJ2-7; maybe TRBD2 (5 bases). V was trimmed by 2 bases and J by 2 bases, leaving 10 bases between them. From germline, CDR1 is MNHEY and CDR2 SVGAGI. The CDR3 consists of 14 residues. The CDR3 loop reads CASSYLPEAYEQYF. DNA for the CDR3: TGTGCCAGCAGTTACCTCCCGGAGGCCTACGAGCAGTACTTC.